Listed here are 2 T cell receptor beta chains from one sample, sequenced in a study of T-cell memory formation after mild COVID-19 (dated by TCRdb to the early 2020s). Library prep was done by 5' RACE. TCRdb lists the instrument as Illumina NovaSeq 6000. TCRdb reran the public reads through fastp at Q25 and MiXCR, keeping productive beta chains. Entries that share a CDR3 protein sequence are merged under the most common genes and DNA. Recorded for this sample are 450,000 to 700,000 distinct CDR3 sequences; roughly 17% of them occurred a single time. In total, the top ten clones hold around 12% of the sample. Material: PBMCs or a T cell subset sorted from them (not recorded which). The receptors derive from an adult woman who had mild COVID-19 (a few samples of this study predate the infection). The sample titles of this study are shuffled in the database, so cell type and time point are left out; the donor was told from shared clones.

The CDR3 DNA reads as TGTGCCAGCAGCTTATATCAGGTTAACTATGGCTACACCTTC. This gives the protein CASSLYQVNYGYTF. The chain couples TRBV7-2 to TRBJ1-2; D remains ambiguous. Trimming left V 2 bases short and J 1 base short, with 8 bases between. Germline CDR1 and CDR2: SGHTA and FQGNSA. This CDR3 contains 14 residues.

CDR3 protein: CASSSLLGANTEAFF. The CDR3 DNA sequence: TGCGCCAGCAGCTCCCTTCTCGGGGCCAACACTGAAGCTTTCTTT. This chain connects TRBV5-1 to TRBJ1-1; D may be TRBD1 (5 bases). With 3 bases removed from V and 2 bases from J, the gap between germline ends came to 14 bases. The germline V gene encodes CDR1 SGHRS and CDR2 YFSETQ. The CDR3 has 15 amino acids.